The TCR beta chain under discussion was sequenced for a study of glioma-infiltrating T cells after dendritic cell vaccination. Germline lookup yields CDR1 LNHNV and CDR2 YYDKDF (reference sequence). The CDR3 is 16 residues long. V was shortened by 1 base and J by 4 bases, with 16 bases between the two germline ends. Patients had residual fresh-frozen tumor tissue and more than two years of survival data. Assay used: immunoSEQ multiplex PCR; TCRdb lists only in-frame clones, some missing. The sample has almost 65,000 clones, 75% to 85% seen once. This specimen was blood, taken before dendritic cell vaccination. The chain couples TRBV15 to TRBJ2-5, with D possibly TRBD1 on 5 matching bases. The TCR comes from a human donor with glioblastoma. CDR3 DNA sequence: TGTGCCACCAGCAGAGGGAGTGGAGACAGAGGAGAGACCCAGTACTTC. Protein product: CATSRGSGDRGETQYF.